This TCR beta chain stems from a study of radiation and T cells in renal cell carcinoma. Across the study: Nephrectomy followed 15 Gy stereotactic body radiation by 4 weeks. Study-wide points: From baseline, blood top tumor clonotypes peaked at 2 weeks post-radiation. Baseline intratumoral clonotype presence is unknown without pretreatment biopsies.

The protocol was immunoSEQ multiplex PCR, while the TCRdb copy is restricted to in-frame clones and leaves out a portion. Here the sample spans 90,000 to 95,000 clones, 82% being singletons. Time point of the sample: baseline pretreatment blood. Treatment of the sample: 15 Gy SBRT to primary tumor, nephrectomy 4 weeks later. Trimming removed 3 bases at V and 3 bases at J, with 17 bases between. CDR3 length: 16 residues. Germline V lookup: CDR1 KGHSH, CDR2 LQKENI. This clone came up once. Its target is not known. This material consisted of blood, taken from a patient whose treatment included radiotherapy and nephrectomy. The chain has TRBV18 and TRBJ1-1; the D gene is possibly TRBD1 (6 bases). The sequence came from a man between 60 and 70 years old with renal cell carcinoma. Written as DNA, the CDR3 is TGTGCCAGCTCACCCCGCCGGCCAGGGGATGACACTGAAGCTTTCTTT. Translation gives CASSPRRPGDDTEAFF.